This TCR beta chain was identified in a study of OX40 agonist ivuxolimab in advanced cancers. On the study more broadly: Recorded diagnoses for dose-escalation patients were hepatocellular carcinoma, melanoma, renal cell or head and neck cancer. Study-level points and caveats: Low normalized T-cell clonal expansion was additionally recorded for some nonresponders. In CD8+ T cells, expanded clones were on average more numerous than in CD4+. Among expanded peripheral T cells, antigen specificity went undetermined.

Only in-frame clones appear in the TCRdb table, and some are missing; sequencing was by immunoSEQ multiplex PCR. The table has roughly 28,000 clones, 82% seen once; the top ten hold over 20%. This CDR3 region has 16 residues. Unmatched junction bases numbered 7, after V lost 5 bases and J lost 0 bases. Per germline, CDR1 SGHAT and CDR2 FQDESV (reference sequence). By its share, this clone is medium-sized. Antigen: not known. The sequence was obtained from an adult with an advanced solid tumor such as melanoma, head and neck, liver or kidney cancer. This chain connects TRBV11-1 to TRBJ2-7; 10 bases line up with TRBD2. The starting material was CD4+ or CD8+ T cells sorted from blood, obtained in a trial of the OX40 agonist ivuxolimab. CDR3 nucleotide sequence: TGTGCCAGCAGCCCCCTCGAGCGGGAGGGCTCCTACGAGCAGTACTTC. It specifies CASSPLEREGSYEQYF.